This T cell receptor (beta chain) derives from a study of blood T cell repertoires in COVID-19. The wider study: Donors in the United States, Italy and Spain gave samples during acute or convalescent COVID-19.

The CDR3 is 16 residues long. The germline V gene has CDR1 SGHRS and CDR2 YFSETQ. Trimming removed 4 bases at V and 6 bases at J, with 21 bases between. Using immunoSEQ multiplex PCR, the repertoire was profiled, and TCRdb retains in-frame clones only, with some absent. The sample contains a few hundred thousand clones, about 86% of which appear only once. Participant age was roughly 18 to 89 years, and participants resided in 25 or so US areas. Membership in each cohort depended on participant-reported clinical history. This sequence originates from a woman aged 40-49 years with acute COVID-19. Sample: PBMCs or T cells enriched from blood (not recorded which). This rearrangement joins TRBV5-1 to TRBJ2-3; possible D gene TRBD1, 6 bases. The CDR3 sequence: CASSDAGTKKVDTQYF. DNA of the CDR3: TGCGCCAGCAGCGACGCTGGGACAAAGAAAGTGGATACGCAGTATTTT. The entire variable domain, with the rest obtained from reference TRBV5-1 and TRBJ2-3, is as follows: KAGVTQTPRYLIKTRGQQVTLSCSPISGHRSVSWYQQTPGQGLQFLFEYFSETQRNKGNFPGRFSGRQFSNSRSEMNVSTLELGDSALYLCASSDAGTKKVDTQYFGPGTRLTVL.